This TCR beta chain was identified during a study of type 1 regulatory T cells. Study background: This in vitro CD4 product, T-allo10, is enriched for Tr1 cells and alloantigen-specific.

TCRdb reprocessed the reads with MiXCR, giving one entry per CDR3 protein. The sample includes roughly 67,000 distinct CDR3 sequences, about three fifths seen only once; the top ten take 7.6%. Germline V gene lookup returns CDR1 LGHDT and CDR2 YNNKEL (reference sequence). V lost 0 bases and J 7 bases, leaving 7 bases between the germline ends. The CDR3 spans 13 residues. About this clonotype itself: Its antigen is undetermined.

V and J are TRBV3-1 and TRBJ2-1; D is unresolved. The sample was cultured T cells, either the whole culture or a sorted T cell fraction (not recorded which). Regarding subset: Tr1-enriched cell product generated in vitro against host alloantigens. This receptor was identified in a human donor in good health. The CDR3 DNA is TGTGCCAGCAGCCAAGATCGAATTAATGAGCAGTTCTTC. This sequence encodes CASSQDRINEQFF.